The rows below give T cell receptor beta chains drawn from one sample of a study of shared clonotypes between healthy human individuals. Using immunoSEQ multiplex PCR, the repertoire was profiled, and TCRdb retains in-frame clones only, with some absent. The table has 2 million to 2.5 million clones, 90% to 97% seen once. Sequenced sample: naive CD4+ T cells sorted from blood. These receptors were obtained from a man aged 18 to 29 in good health. CDR3s include the opening cysteine and the closing phenylalanine or tryptophan. The order of the fields is CDR3 DNA, CDR3 protein, V gene, D gene, clone size, J gene. D genes are given only for firm matches. Clone size is shown for a subset of rows, as once, few, many or a class of expanded clone.

DNA: TGTGCCAGCAGTTACTTCGTCTCAGGGTCCCAAGAGACCCAGTACTTC; CDR3: CASSYFVSGSQETQYF; V: TRBV6-6; D: NA; size: NA; J: TRBJ2-5
DNA: TGTGCCAGTAGTATAGTAGGGACAGGGGGCGAAGTTGGCTACACCTTC; CDR3: CASSIVGTGGEVGYTF; V: TRBV19; D: TRBD1; size: NA; J: TRBJ1-2
DNA: TGCGCCAGCAGCTTCGGACGAAGCACAGATACGCAGTATTTT; CDR3: CASSFGRSTDTQYF; V: TRBV5-1; D: NA; size: NA; J: TRBJ2-3
DNA: TGTGCCAGCAGCTTAGACGGACTCTACGAGCAGTACTTC; CDR3: CASSLDGLYEQYF; V: TRBV11-2; D: NA; size: NA; J: TRBJ2-7
DNA: TGTGCCTGGAGCGAAGGCGGTACGCAGTATTTT; CDR3: CAWSEGGTQYF; V: TRBV30; D: NA; size: NA; J: TRBJ2-3
DNA: TGTGCCAGCAGTCGCGGGACTAGCGGGAGTTACGAGCAGTACTTC; CDR3: CASSRGTSGSYEQYF; V: TRBV6-5; D: TRBD2; size: NA; J: TRBJ2-7
DNA: TGTGCCAGCAGCCCGGACACGAGCTCTGGAAACACCATATATTTT; CDR3: CASSPDTSSGNTIYF; V: TRBV5-6; D: NA; size: NA; J: TRBJ1-3
DNA: TGTGCCAGCAGCTCCGACCGGTACCAAGAGACCCAGTACTTC; CDR3: CASSSDRYQETQYF; V: TRBV7-2; D: NA; size: NA; J: TRBJ2-5
DNA: TGTGCCACCTCACAGGGCGGTAGCACAGATACGCAGTATTTT; CDR3: CATSQGGSTDTQYF; V: TRBV6-4; D: NA; size: NA; J: TRBJ2-3
DNA: TGCGCCAGCAGCTTGGAACGGGAGGGCCACGAGCAGTACTTC; CDR3: CASSLEREGHEQYF; V: TRBV5-1; D: TRBD2; size: NA; J: TRBJ2-7
DNA: TGTGCCAGCAGTGAAGGGGGCGAGCAGTACTTC; CDR3: CASSEGGEQYF; V: TRBV6-1; D: NA; size: few; J: TRBJ2-7
DNA: TGCGCCAGCAGCTTTACTAGCGGGAATGAGCAGTTCTTC; CDR3: CASSFTSGNEQFF; V: TRBV5-1; D: TRBD2; size: once; J: TRBJ2-1
DNA: TGTGCCAGCGGATCTCCTAGCACAGATACGCAGTATTTT; CDR3: CASGSPSTDTQYF; V: TRBV7-2; D: NA; size: NA; J: TRBJ2-3
DNA: TGTGCCAGCAGTGGGACAGTTAGCTCTGGGGCCAACGTCCTGACTTTC; CDR3: CASSGTVSSGANVLTF; V: TRBV9; D: TRBD1; size: once; J: TRBJ2-6
DNA: TGCGCCAGCAGCTTGGTGGTCGGGAACACTGAAGCTTTCTTT; CDR3: CASSLVVGNTEAFF; V: TRBV5-1; D: NA; size: once; J: TRBJ1-1
DNA: TGCAGCGTTGATTCGGGGGTCTATGGCTACACCTTC; CDR3: CSVDSGVYGYTF; V: TRBV29-1; D: NA; size: few; J: TRBJ1-2
DNA: TGCGCCAGCAGCCAGAGTGGAGACCCGAACACTGAAGCTTTCTTT; CDR3: CASSQSGDPNTEAFF; V: TRBV5-1; D: NA; size: NA; J: TRBJ1-1
DNA: TGCGCCAGCAGCTTGACGACGGGCACCAATCAGCCCCAGCATTTT; CDR3: CASSLTTGTNQPQHF; V: TRBV5-1; D: NA; size: NA; J: TRBJ1-5
DNA: TGTGCCAGCAGCGTACTGGGACAGACAGATACGCAGTATTTT; CDR3: CASSVLGQTDTQYF; V: TRBV9; D: TRBD1; size: NA; J: TRBJ2-3
DNA: TGTGCCATCAGTGAGGCGACGGAGCAGTACTTC; CDR3: CAISEATEQYF; V: TRBV10-3; D: NA; size: NA; J: TRBJ2-7
DNA: TGTGCCAGCAGTTTACGACTAGCGGCGAACACCGGGGAGCTGTTTTTT; CDR3: CASSLRLAANTGELFF; V: TRBV6-5; D: TRBD2; size: NA; J: TRBJ2-2
DNA: TGTGCCAGCAGTGAACCTGACAGGGCTGGAAATTCACCCCTCCACTTT; CDR3: CASSEPDRAGNSPLHF; V: TRBV6-1; D: TRBD1; size: once; J: TRBJ1-6
DNA: TGTGCCAGCAGTTTGTTAACAGGGGAGGGAACTGAAGCTTTCTTT; CDR3: CASSLLTGEGTEAFF; V: TRBV28; D: TRBD1; size: NA; J: TRBJ1-1
DNA: TGCGCCAGCAGCGAGGGACACAGTATCATGAACACTGAAGCTTTCTTT; CDR3: CASSEGHSIMNTEAFF; V: TRBV5-1; D: NA; size: NA; J: TRBJ1-1
DNA: TGTGCCAGCAGTGATTCGGGGTTGATCAGGAAGCCCCAGCATTTT; CDR3: CASSDSGLIRKPQHF; V: TRBV6-1; D: NA; size: NA; J: TRBJ1-5
DNA: TGTGCCAGCAGCCTGACAGGGGACTATGGCTACACCTTC; CDR3: CASSLTGDYGYTF; V: TRBV7-2; D: TRBD1; size: NA; J: TRBJ1-2